This T cell receptor beta chain originates from a study of T-cell reconstitution after alpha-beta-depleted transplantation in children. The germline V and J ends were trimmed by 2 bases and 7 bases, with 8 bases remaining between them. Germline V CDR1 and CDR2: SGHTA, FQGNSA. The CDR3 is made up of 12 amino acids. This clonotype showed up many times. Unique molecular identifiers were incorporated into the prepared TCRbeta library. TCRdb reprocessed the PCR reads with MiXCR, giving one entry per CDR3 protein. This sample yields roughly 300,000 distinct CDR3 sequences, of which around 10% are seen a single time; about a quarter belongs to the top ten.

This sequence joins TRBV7-2 and TRBJ1-1, with D possibly matching TRBD1 (5 bases). The receptor was isolated from a male patient under 10 years old who had a stem cell transplant for chronic granulomatous disease, so the T cells may come from the graft donor. Sequencing used peripheral blood, obtained 180 days after TCRalphabeta/CD19-depleted stem cell transplant. CDR3: CASSLTGVEAFF. Written as DNA, the CDR3 is TGTGCCAGCAGCTTAACAGGTGTTGAAGCTTTCTTT. The full variable domain, in which reference TRBV7-2 and TRBJ1-1 provide the parts outside the CDR3, is GAGVSQSPSNKVTEKGKDVELRCDPISGHTALYWYRQSLGQGLEFLIYFQGNSAPDKSGLPSDRFSAERTGGSVSTLTIQRTQQEDSAVYLCASSLTGVEAFFGQGTRLTVV.